This T cell receptor (beta chain) was profiled in a study of cytomegalovirus exposure and HLA in healthy donors. Across the whole study: Falling in the Caucasian-associated ancestry cluster were approximately 86% of approximately 410 genotyped donors. Study observations and caveats: Previously analyzed data showed that most TCR beta V segments were productive at a frequency of about 87% or about 30%. The study labeled 170 or so TCR beta chains cytomegalovirus-associated.

CDR3 size: 13 residues. Germline CDR1 and CDR2: MNHEY and SVGAGI. J lost 4 bases, V lost 8 bases, and 4 bases had no gene match. Of note for this clone: Its target is unknown.

The PCR contained 60 Vbeta and 13 Jbeta primers. Only in-frame clones appear in the TCRdb table, and some are missing; sequencing was by immunoSEQ multiplex PCR. The sample yields over 200,000 clones, around 88% seen once. Sequenced material: PBMCs. The gene calls are TRBV6-5 and TRBJ2-2; TRBD2 aligns across 7 bases. The receptor was derived from a young woman in good health and CMV-seronegative. As DNA, the CDR3 is TGTGCCAGCGCTAGCGGACGCACCGGGGAGCTGTTTTTT. Encoded protein: CASASGRTGELFF.